These 23 T cell receptor beta chains came from one sample sequenced in a study of T cells in women clearing cervical HPV infection. The repertoire was sequenced with immunoSEQ multiplex PCR; TCRdb's copy has only in-frame clones and lacks some. The table lists about 20,000 clones. The sequenced material came from blood buffy coat. The receptors originated from a woman aged 18 to 75 with a cervical HPV16 infection that either progressed to CIN3+ or cleared (not recorded which).

With respect to this clone: The read halts 3 residues ahead of the CDR3 end, with the missing end drawn from the germline J gene. The gene calls are TRBV29-1 and TRBJ2-1, with 9 positions matching TRBD1. CDR3 length: 13 residues. Germline-derived CDR1 and CDR2 are SQVTM and ANQGSEA. V dropped 3 bases and J dropped 4; count of bases not matched to a gene: 1. CDR3 sequence: CSVDGTGYNEQFF. The sequenced part of the CDR3 DNA is TGCAGCGTTGATGGGACAGGGTACAATGAG.

The DNA read from the CDR3 is TGCAGTGCTAGATCGACAGGGGGCGGATCTGGGGCCAACGTC. The encoded protein is CSARSTGGGSGANV. The full CDR3 reads CSARSTGGGSGANVLTF. The chain employs TRBV20-1 and TRBJ2-6, with 10 bases matching TRBD1. The CDR3 extends 3 residues past the end of the read, so its final part is completed from the germline J gene. Unmatched junction bases numbered 5, after V lost 2 bases and J lost 1 base. Germline lookup yields CDR1 DFQATT and CDR2 SNEGSKA (reference sequence). The CDR3 contains 17 residues.

Remarks on this clone: Sequencing ends 3 residues short of the CDR3 end; the germline J gene provides the rest. This chain uses TRBV12-3 or TRBV12-4 with TRBJ2-5; D is perhaps TRBD2 (6 bases). Trimming pared 0 bases from V and 1 base from J, leaving 12 bases between. The CDR3 is 16 residues long. This CDR3 is CASSLASFGGQETQYF. The sequenced part of the CDR3 DNA is TGTGCCAGCAGTTTAGCTTCTTTCGGGGGCCAAGAGACC.

Points on this clone: The read ends 3 residues early relative to the CDR3; the germline J gene fills the gap. The gene calls are TRBV5-1 and TRBJ2-7; TRBD1 matches at 9 bases. Trimming cost V 3 bases and J 3 bases; bases outside gene matches: 4. This CDR3 is 14 amino acids long. Germline V gene sequence: CDR1 SGHRS, CDR2 YFSETQ. The CDR3 protein is CASSWTGEGYEQYF. The sequenced part of the CDR3 DNA is TGCGCCAGCAGCTGGACAGGGGAGGGCTACGAG.

As for this clone: The read is 3 residues too short to cover the CDR3 end, so that end is filled in from the germline J gene. The V call is TRBV5-6, the J call TRBJ1-6; D unclear. CDR1 is SGHDT and CDR2 is YYEEEE in the germline V gene. The CDR3 has 13 residues. Trimming removed 0 bases from V and 8 bases from J, with 6 bases in between. The part of the CDR3 DNA that was read is TGTGCCAGCAGCTTGGGTCCCGATTCACCC. Its translation: CASSLGPDSP. The whole CDR3 reads CASSLGPDSPLHF.

Concerning this clone itself: The CDR3 end is not reached by the read, which stops 3 residues before it; the germline J gene fills it in. This sample also contains other DNA sequences that code for the same CDR3. The genes are TRBV5-1 and TRBJ1-3, with D maybe TRBD1 (6 bases). The CDR3 sequence is 14 residues long. V was trimmed by 4 bases and J by 4 bases, leaving 12 bases between them. The V gene's germline CDR1 is SGHRS and CDR2 YFSETQ. This CDR3 reads CASSIQGEGNTIYF. The CDR3 DNA, read in part, is TGCGCCAGCAGCATACAGGGCGAAGGAAACACC.

Concerning this clone: The DNA ends 3 residues before the CDR3 does, and the rest of the CDR3 is filled in from the germline J gene. The V and J genes are TRBV9 and TRBJ2-7; unclear D gene. The V end lost 0 bases, the J end lost 6 bases, and 19 bases lay between the germline ends. CDR1 is SGDLS, CDR2 YYNGEE, per germline. The CDR3 extends over 16 amino acids. The CDR3 reads CASSVDPGYITSEQYF. The covered CDR3 bases are TGTGCCAGCAGCGTAGATCCGGGTTACATCACCTCCGAG.

Note on this clone: The CDR3 end falls 3 residues outside the read, so it is completed with the germline J gene. The chain has TRBV7-9 and TRBJ1-4, with 7 bases lining up with TRBD1. The germline gives CDR1 SEHNR, CDR2 FQNEAQ (reference sequence). The CDR3 totals 14 residues. The CDR3 is CASSVTGNNSPLFF. The DNA read from the CDR3 is TGTGCCAGCAGCGTGACAGGGAATAATTCACCA.

On this clone: Sequencing ends 3 residues short of the CDR3 end; the germline J gene provides the rest. The chain uses TRBV5-1 and TRBJ2-5, with 8 nucleotides matching TRBD1. The J segment lost 2 bases and the V segment lost 3 bases, leaving 6 bases of the junction unmatched. CDR1 is SGHRS, CDR2 YFSETQ, per germline. This CDR3 contains 15 residues. The CDR3 sequence is CASSSQTGGQETQYF. Partial CDR3 DNA: TGCGCCAGCAGCTCCCAAACAGGGGGACAAGAGACC.

Points on this clone: The read ends 3 residues before the CDR3 terminus; that terminus is restored from the germline J gene. The V and J genes are TRBV7-9 and TRBJ2-3; 9 nucleotides line up with TRBD1. This CDR3 is built from 14 residues. Germline values: CDR1 SEHNR, CDR2 FQNEAQ (reference sequence). The DNA read from the CDR3 is TGTGCCAGCAGCATGGGGACAGGGCCTCAGCCG. It yields the protein CASSMGTGPQP. The full CDR3 protein reads CASSMGTGPQPQYF. Based on the CDR3 plus reference TRBV7-9 and TRBJ2-3, the full variable domain is DTGVSQNPRHKITKRGQNVTFRCDPISEHNRLYWYRQTLGQGPEFLTYFQNEAQLEKSRLLSDRFSAERPKGSFSTLEIQRTEQGDSAMYLCASSMGTGPQPQYFGPGTRLTVL.

As to this clone: The read terminates 3 residues before the CDR3 end, so the remaining end is supplied by the germline J gene. The chain uses TRBV2 and TRBJ1-2; tentative D call: TRBD1 (5 bases). The V gene's germline CDR1 is SNHLY and CDR2 FYNNEI. The CDR3 covers 16 residues. The CDR3 DNA, read in part, is TGTGCCAGCAGTGAATGGGCTAGCGGGGGGAACAATGAC. Amino acid sequence: CASSEWASGGNND. The whole CDR3 reads CASSEWASGGNNDYTF.

A note on this clone: The CDR3 end is not reached by the read, which stops 3 residues before it; the germline J gene fills it in. J is TRBJ1-2 and V is TRBV5-1, with 9 nucleotides matching TRBD1. The V gene's germline CDR1 is SGHRS and CDR2 YFSETQ. The CDR3 is made up of 16 amino acids. This CDR3 is CASSLPGQGFLGGYTF. The sequenced part of the CDR3 DNA is TGCGCCAGCAGCCTACCGGGACAGGGTTTTCTGGGCGGC.

Remarks on this clone: The CDR3 extends 3 residues past the end of the read, so its final part is completed from the germline J gene. The chain is built from TRBV2 and TRBJ2-3; TRBD1 might be the D (5 bases). The germline CDR1 and CDR2 sequences are SNHLY and FYNNEI. The CDR3 is 13 residues long. This CDR3 is CASSDRVSETQYF. Incomplete CDR3 DNA: TGTGCCAGCAGTGACAGGGTATCGGAGACG.

Note on this clone: The read gets to within 3 residues of the CDR3 end, and the germline J gene fills in the rest. The chain is built from TRBV2 and TRBJ2-5, with 10 bases identical to TRBD1. This CDR3 is 14 amino acids long. Germline V gives CDR1 SNHLY, CDR2 FYNNEI. Unmatched junction bases numbered 3, after V lost 6 bases and J lost 2 bases. The CDR3 is CASSLDRGQETQYF. The CDR3 DNA, read in part, is TGTGCCAGCAGCCTGGACAGGGGGCAAGAGACC.

About this clone: The sequence runs out 3 residues before the end of the CDR3; the remainder is reconstructed from the germline J gene. Other DNA sequences in the sample encode the same CDR3. This chain uses TRBV5-4 with TRBJ1-6, with a tentative D call TRBD1 (6 bases). Looked up from germline, CDR1 is SGHNT and CDR2 is YYREEE (reference sequence). The length of the CDR3 is 15 residues. V lost 8 bases and J lost 7, with 19 bases in between. The CDR3 region is CASSTGGAGNSPLHF. CDR3 DNA (partial): TGTGCCAGTAGCACCGGGGGGGCAGGGAATTCACCC.

Comments on this clone: Read data end 3 residues before the CDR3 end; the end is taken from the germline J gene. The chain uses TRBV4-1 and TRBJ2-3; TRBD2 is a possible D gene (5 bases). The CDR3 loop spans 13 amino acids. Deletions cut 2 bases from V and 6 bases from J, with 9 bases between. Germline V gives CDR1 MGHRA, CDR2 YSYEKL. Partial CDR3 DNA: TGCGCCAGCAGCCAAAGCGGATCGGATACG. It translates to CASSQSGSDT. The CDR3 in full is CASSQSGSDTQYF.

Remarks on this clone: The CDR3 end falls 3 residues outside the read, so it is completed with the germline J gene. The chain combines TRBV6-1 with TRBJ1-2; D unclear. This CDR3 is built from 12 residues. Germline CDR1 reads MNHNS; CDR2 reads SASEGT. Trimming took 3 bases from V and 4 from J, leaving 6 bases between them. The part of the CDR3 DNA that was read is TGTGCCAGCAGTGATCGTTCCTATGGC. Its protein product is CASSDRSYG. The full-length CDR3 reads as CASSDRSYGYTF.

As concerns this clone: The CDR3 extends 3 residues past the end of the read, so its final part is completed from the germline J gene. J is TRBJ2-3 and V is TRBV19; TRBD1 might be the D (6 bases). The CDR3 contains 14 residues. Germline V gene lookup returns CDR1 LNHDA and CDR2 SQIVND (reference sequence). The CDR3 spells CASSISRGREAQYF. Partial CDR3 DNA: TGTGCCAGTAGTATTTCCAGGGGTCGAGAGGCG.

Regarding this clone: The read ends 3 residues shy of where the CDR3 ends; the end is completed using the germline J gene. V and J are TRBV7-8 and TRBJ1-6; D possibly corresponds to TRBD1 (5 bases). V lost 3 bases and J lost 8, with 11 bases in between. The CDR3 length is 14 residues. In germline, CDR1 is SGHVS, CDR2 FQNEAQ. The CDR3 sequence is CASSLGQPYSPLHF. The covered CDR3 bases are TGTGCCAGCAGCTTGGGGCAGCCCTATTCACCC.

As regards this clone: From the germline J gene comes the end of the CDR3, since the read stops 3 residues before it. The V call is TRBV30, the J call TRBJ2-3, with D perhaps TRBD2 (5 bases). Germline CDR1 GTSNPN, CDR2 SVGIG (reference sequence). The CDR3 loop spans 13 amino acids. CDR3 bases read: TGTGCCTGGAGAGAGAGGGTCAATCAGCCG. Its translation: CAWRERVNQP. The whole CDR3 is CAWRERVNQPQYF. Full variable domain (missing parts from reference TRBV30 and TRBJ2-3): SQTIHQWPATLVQPVGSPLSLECTVEGTSNPNLYWYRQAAGRGLQLLFYSVGIGQISSEVPQNLSASRPQDRQFILSSKKLLLSDSGFYLCAWRERVNQPQYFGPGTRLTVL.

A remark on this clone: Read data end 3 residues before the CDR3 end; the end is taken from the germline J gene. V is TRBV7-2 and J is TRBJ1-2; 9 nucleotides agree with TRBD1. CDR3 size: 14 residues. V was clipped by 5 bases and J by 6 bases; unmatched bases: 7. Per the germline V gene, CDR1 is SGHTA and CDR2 is FQGNSA. The CDR3 protein is CASSLQWTGDGYTF. The CDR3 bases that were read are TGTGCCAGCAGCCTACAATGGACAGGGGATGGC. Complete variable domain (other parts from reference TRBV7-2 and TRBJ1-2): GAGVSQSPSNKVTEKGKDVELRCDPISGHTALYWYRQSLGQGLEFLIYFQGNSAPDKSGLPSDRFSAERTGGSVSTLTIQRTQQEDSAVYLCASSLQWTGDGYTFGSGTRLTVV.

The CDR3 reads CASSQCLMGPYNEQFF. The sequenced CDR3 bases are TGCGCCAGCAGTCAATGTCTTATGGGCCCCTACAATGAG. This chain joins TRBV23-1 and TRBJ2-1; D gene uncertain. The read gets to within 3 residues of the CDR3 end, and the germline J gene fills in the rest. TRBV23-1 is annotated as an ORF whose role is uncertain. V was cut by 1 base and J by 2 bases, with 12 bases left in between. The CDR3 contains 16 residues.

Notes on this clone: Read coverage stops 3 residues before the CDR3 terminus; the germline J gene supplies the remainder. The chain carries TRBV5-4 and TRBJ2-1, with 13 bases lining up with TRBD2. CDR1 is SGHNT and CDR2 is YYREEE in the germline V gene (reference sequence). The ends lost 1 base at V and 6 bases at J; junction bases unmatched: 1. This CDR3 has 15 residues. The sequenced CDR3 bases are TGTGCCAGCAGCTTGACTAGCGGGGGGGCCAATGAG. Its protein is CASSLTSGGANE. In full, the CDR3 is CASSLTSGGANEQFF.